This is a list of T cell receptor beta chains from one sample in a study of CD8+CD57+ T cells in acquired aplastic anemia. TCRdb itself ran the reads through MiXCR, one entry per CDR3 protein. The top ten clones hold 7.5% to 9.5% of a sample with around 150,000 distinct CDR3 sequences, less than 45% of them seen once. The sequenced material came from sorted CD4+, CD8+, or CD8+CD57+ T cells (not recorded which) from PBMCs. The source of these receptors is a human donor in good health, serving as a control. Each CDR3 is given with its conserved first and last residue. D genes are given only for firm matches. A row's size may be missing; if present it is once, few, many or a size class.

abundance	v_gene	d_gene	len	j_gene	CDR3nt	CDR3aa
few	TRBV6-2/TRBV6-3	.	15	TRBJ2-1	TGTGCCAGCAGTTACTCGGGGGGCATCGACAATGAGCAGTTCTTC	CASSYSGGIDNEQFF
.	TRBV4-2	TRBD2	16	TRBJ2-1	TGTGCCAGCAGCCCCGGGACTAGCGGGAGGGGGAATGAGCAGTTCTTC	CASSPGTSGRGNEQFF
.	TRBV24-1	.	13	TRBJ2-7	TGTGCCACCAGACCGTACAGGGCCTACGAGCAGTACTTC	CATRPYRAYEQYF
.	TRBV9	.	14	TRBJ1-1	TGTGCCAGCAGCGCACGGTTCTCACCCACTGAAGCTTTCTTT	CASSARFSPTEAFF
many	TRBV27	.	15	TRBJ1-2	TGTGCCAGCAGTTTCGGGCAGGGCGCCAGCTATGGCTACACCTTC	CASSFGQGASYGYTF
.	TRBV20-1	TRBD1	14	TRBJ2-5	TGCAGTGCTAGGGCTGGCAGGGGGCAAGAGACCCAGTACTTC	CSARAGRGQETQYF
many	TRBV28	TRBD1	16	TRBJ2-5	TGTGCCAGCAGCGACCCATCGGGACAGTTCATGGAGACCCAGTACTTC	CASSDPSGQFMETQYF
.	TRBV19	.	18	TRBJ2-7	TGTGCCAGTAGTGAAGCAGGGTTGAACATACCTACATCCTACGAGCAGTACTTC	CASSEAGLNIPTSYEQYF
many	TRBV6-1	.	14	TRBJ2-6	TGTGCCAGCAGTCGAAACTCTGGGGCCAACGTCCTGACTTTC	CASSRNSGANVLTF
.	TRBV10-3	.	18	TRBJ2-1	TGTGCCAGCAGCCCGACGGGTAGGACTGCTAGGAGGGGCAATGAGCAGTTCTTC	CASSPTGRTARRGNEQFF
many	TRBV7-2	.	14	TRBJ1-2	TGTGCCAGCAGCTTAGGATTATTCGGCTATGGCTACACCTTC	CASSLGLFGYGYTF
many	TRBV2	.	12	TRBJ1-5	TGTGCCAGCAGGGCGGGGAGTCAGCCCCAGCATTTT	CASRAGSQPQHF
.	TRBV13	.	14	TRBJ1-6	TGTGCCAGCAGTTTGAGAAGGGGAGGTTCACCCCTCCACTTT	CASSLRRGGSPLHF
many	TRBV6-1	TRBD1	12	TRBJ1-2	TGTGCCAGCAGTCAGGGGGAACTCGGCTACACCTTC	CASSQGELGYTF
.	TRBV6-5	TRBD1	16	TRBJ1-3	TGTGCCAGCAGTTTTCGGACAGGGAGCTCTGGAAACATCATATATTTT	CASSFRTGSSGNIIYF
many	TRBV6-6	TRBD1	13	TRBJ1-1	TGTGCCAGCAGTTACCGACAGGGGGAAGAAGCTTTCTTT	CASSYRQGEEAFF
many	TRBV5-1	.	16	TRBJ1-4	TGCGCCAGCAGCTTGAACGGGGTTGCAACTAATGAAAAACTGTTTTTT	CASSLNGVATNEKLFF
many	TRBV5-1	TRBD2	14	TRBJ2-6	TGCGCCAGCAGCACCATAGCGGGAGCCCCCGTCCTGACTTTC	CASSTIAGAPVLTF
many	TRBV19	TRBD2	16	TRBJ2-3	TGTGCCAGTAGTACCCCACGAAGCGGGGCGGGAAATACGCAGTATTTT	CASSTPRSGAGNTQYF
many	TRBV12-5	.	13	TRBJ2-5	TGTGCTACCCAGAAGGGGTTCCAAGAGACCCAGTACTTC	CATQKGFQETQYF
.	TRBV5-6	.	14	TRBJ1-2	TGTGCCAGCCGCCCCCCACGACGGCCCGGGGGCTACACCTTC	CASRPPRRPGGYTF
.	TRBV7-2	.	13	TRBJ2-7	TGTGCCAGCAGCTTAGCCGGGACCCTCGAGCAGTACTTC	CASSLAGTLEQYF
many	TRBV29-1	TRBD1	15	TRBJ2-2	TGCAGCGTAAAACAGGGGGCGGAGAACACCGGGGAGCTGTTTTTT	CSVKQGAENTGELFF
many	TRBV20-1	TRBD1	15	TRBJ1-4	TGCAGTGCAATCTCAGGGGGTTCAACTAATGAAAAACTGTTTTTT	CSAISGGSTNEKLFF
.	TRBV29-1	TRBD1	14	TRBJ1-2	TGCAGCGTTGAAGTAGCTGACAGGGGCTATGGCTACACCTTC	CSVEVADRGYGYTF
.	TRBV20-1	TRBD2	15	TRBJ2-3	TGCAGTGCTAGGTTTTCTAGCGGGGGGATGGATACGCGGTATTTT	CSARFSSGGMDTRYF
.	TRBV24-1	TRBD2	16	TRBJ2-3	TGTGCCACCAGTGAACGGACTAGCGGGAGGGCAGATACGCAGTATTTT	CATSERTSGRADTQYF
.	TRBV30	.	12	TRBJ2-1	TGTGCCTGGGGGGCCCTCCTCAATGAGCAGTTCTTC	CAWGALLNEQFF
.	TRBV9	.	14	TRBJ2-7	TGTGCCAGCAGCGCAAGCGACAAGGCCTACGAGCAGTACTTC	CASSASDKAYEQYF
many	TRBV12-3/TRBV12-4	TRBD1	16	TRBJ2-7	TGTGCCAGCAGTGCCTCCGGGACAGGGGGAGGATACGAGCAGTACTTC	CASSASGTGGGYEQYF
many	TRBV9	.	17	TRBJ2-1	TGTGCCAGCAGCGCCCCTTCTACTTTCTTCGAATACAATGAGCAGTTCTTC	CASSAPSTFFEYNEQFF
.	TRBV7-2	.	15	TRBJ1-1	TGTGCCAGCAGCCGAGTTGAGCAGGTGAACACTGAAGCTTTCTTT	CASSRVEQVNTEAFF